The 11 T cell receptor beta chains presented below share a single source sample, sequenced in a study of CD8 T cells in ankylosing spondylitis. MiXCR, run by TCRdb on the 5' RACE reads, gives a single entry per CDR3 protein. The sample yields around 230,000 distinct CDR3 sequences, approximately 9% seen once. The sample was blood, either unsorted or a sorted T cell fraction (not recorded which). These receptors were taken from a male donor with ankylosing spondylitis or in good health (not recorded which).

The table lists this clonotype with many counts. The chain carries TRBV19 and TRBJ2-4; D is perhaps TRBD1 (5 bases). The CDR3 totals 12 residues. Deletions cut 7 bases from V and 9 bases from J, with 13 bases between. Germline CDR1 reads LNHDA; CDR2 reads SQIVND (reference sequence). CDR3 protein: CASTGNLGIQYF. The CDR3 DNA reads as TGTGCCAGTACAGGGAACTTGGGCATTCAGTACTTC.

V and J are TRBV4-2 and TRBJ2-7, with D unresolved. The CDR3 has 13 amino acids. V was trimmed by 3 bases and J by 1 base, leaving 7 bases between them. Germline V gene data show CDR1 as LGHNA and CDR2 as YNFKEQ. CDR3 sequence: CASSQSTSYEQYF. The CDR3 nucleotides read TGTGCCAGCAGCCAGAGCACGTCCTACGAGCAGTACTTC.

This clonotype was counted ten times or more. The genes are TRBV12-3 or TRBV12-4 and TRBJ1-6; no definite D call. Trimming removed 6 bases at V and 6 bases at J, with 12 bases between. This CDR3 comprises 14 residues. CDR3 in amino acids: CASSRSGGNSPLHF. The CDR3 bases are TGTGCCAGCAGCCGGTCGGGAGGTAATTCACCCCTCCACTTT.

At least ten counts were recorded for this clonotype. V gene TRBV5-6 combines with J gene TRBJ2-5; maybe TRBD2 (7 bases). The CDR3 is 16 residues long. Germline CDR1 SGHDT, CDR2 YYEEEE. V lost 0 bases and J 5 bases, leaving 17 bases between the germline ends. Here the CDR3 reads CASSLALRGGVETQYF. CDR3 nucleotides: TGTGCCAGCAGCTTGGCCCTTAGGGGGGGCGTCGAGACCCAGTACTTC.

This clonotype appeared many times. The rearrangement joins TRBV5-1 to TRBJ2-2, with a tentative D call TRBD2 (6 bases). Germline CDR1 SGHRS, CDR2 YFSETQ. The CDR3 is made up of 15 amino acids. V was shortened by 1 base and J by 2 bases, with 9 bases between the two germline ends. The CDR3 DNA reads as TGCGCCAGCAGCTTGAGCGGGCAAAACACCGGGGAGCTGTTTTTT. Protein sequence: CASSLSGQNTGELFF. The variable domain in full, completed from reference TRBV5-1 and TRBJ2-2, reads KAGVTQTPRYLIKTRGQQVTLSCSPISGHRSVSWYQQTPGQGLQFLFEYFSETQRNKGNFPGRFSGRQFSNSRSEMNVSTLELGDSALYLCASSLSGQNTGELFFGEGSRLTVL.

This clonotype was observed at least ten times. This chain's CDR3 is CSARDISLEQYF. CDR3 nucleotide sequence: TGCAGTGCTAGAGATATAAGCCTCGAGCAGTACTTC. This chain joins TRBV20-1 and TRBJ2-7; no firm D call. Germline CDR1 reads DFQATT; CDR2 reads SNEGSKA (reference sequence). This CDR3 has 12 amino acids. The V end lost 0 bases, the J end lost 6 bases, and 9 bases lay between the germline ends.

Ten or more counts support this clonotype. The chain uses TRBV5-1 and TRBJ1-4; D is possibly TRBD1 (6 bases). V lost 3 bases, J lost 5 bases, and 14 bases lay in between. The CDR3 is 15 amino acids. Germline V gene sequence: CDR1 SGHRS, CDR2 YFSETQ. CDR3 sequence: CASSSTGTSNEKLFF. CDR3 sequence (DNA): TGCGCCAGCAGCTCAACCGGGACATCCAATGAAAAACTGTTTTTT.

This clonotype was detected ten times or more. The CDR3 nucleotides are TGCGCCAGCAGCTTGGCGGGACAGAAGAACACCGGGGAGCTGTTTTTT. Translation gives CASSLAGQKNTGELFF. The V and J genes are TRBV5-1 and TRBJ2-2, with TRBD1 matching over 7 bases. Germline V gives CDR1 SGHRS, CDR2 YFSETQ. CDR3 length: 16 residues. The J segment lost 1 base and the V segment lost 0 bases, leaving 3 bases of the junction unmatched.

The chain joins TRBV20-1 to TRBJ2-2; 10 bases line up with TRBD2. This CDR3 has 14 residues. J gave up 5 bases and V 5 bases, and 5 bases lay outside the gene matches. In germline, CDR1 is DFQATT, CDR2 SNEGSKA (reference sequence). In DNA, the CDR3 is TGCAGTGCTTCAAGCGGGAGGGAGACCGGGGAGCTGTTTTTT. Translating gives CSASSGRETGELFF.

This clonotype was seen at least ten times. The chain recombines TRBV7-2 with TRBJ2-7; D perhaps matches TRBD2 (6 bases). V was shortened by 4 bases and J by 4 bases, with 11 bases between the two germline ends. Germline CDR1 is SGHTA and CDR2 is FQGNSA. This CDR3 is 13 amino acids long. CDR3 coding DNA: TGTGCCAGCAGCTCCGCCGGGAGTTACGAGCAGTACTTC. Protein: CASSSAGSYEQYF.

This clonotype was picked up many times. This chain joins TRBV7-2 and TRBJ2-7, with D uncertain. Trimming cost V 2 bases and J 4 bases, with 15 bases left between them. CDR1 SGHTA and CDR2 FQGNSA come from the germline V gene. This CDR3 has 15 residues. CDR3 sequence (DNA): TGTGCCAGCAGCTTATTTGTCAGGATAGAGTACGAGCAGTACTTC. Protein product: CASSLFVRIEYEQYF.